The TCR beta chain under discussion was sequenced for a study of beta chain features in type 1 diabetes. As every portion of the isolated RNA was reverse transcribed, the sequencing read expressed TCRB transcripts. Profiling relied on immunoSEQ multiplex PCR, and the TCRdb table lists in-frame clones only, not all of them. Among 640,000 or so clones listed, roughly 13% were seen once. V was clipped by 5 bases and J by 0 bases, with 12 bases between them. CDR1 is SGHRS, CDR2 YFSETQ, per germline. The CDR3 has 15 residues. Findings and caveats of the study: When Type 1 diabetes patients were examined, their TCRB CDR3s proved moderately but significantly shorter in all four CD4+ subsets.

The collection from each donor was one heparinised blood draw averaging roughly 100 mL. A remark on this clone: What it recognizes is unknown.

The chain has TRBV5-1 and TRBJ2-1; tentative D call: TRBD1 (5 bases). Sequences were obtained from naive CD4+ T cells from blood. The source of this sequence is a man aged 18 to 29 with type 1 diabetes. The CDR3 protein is CASRRGASSYNEQFF. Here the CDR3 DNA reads TGCGCCAGCAGAAGGGGCGCGAGCTCCTACAATGAGCAGTTCTTC.